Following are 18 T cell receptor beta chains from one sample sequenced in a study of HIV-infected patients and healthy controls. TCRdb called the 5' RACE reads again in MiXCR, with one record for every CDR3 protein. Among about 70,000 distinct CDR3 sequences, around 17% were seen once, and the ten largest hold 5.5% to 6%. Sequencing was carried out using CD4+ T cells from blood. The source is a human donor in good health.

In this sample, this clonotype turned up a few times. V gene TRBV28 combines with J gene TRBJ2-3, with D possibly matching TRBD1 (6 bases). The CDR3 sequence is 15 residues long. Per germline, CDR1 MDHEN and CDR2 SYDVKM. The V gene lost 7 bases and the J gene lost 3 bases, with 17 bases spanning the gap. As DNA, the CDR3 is TGTGCCAGCATTGTAGGGCACAGGGCAACAGATACGCAGTATTTT. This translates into CASIVGHRATDTQYF.

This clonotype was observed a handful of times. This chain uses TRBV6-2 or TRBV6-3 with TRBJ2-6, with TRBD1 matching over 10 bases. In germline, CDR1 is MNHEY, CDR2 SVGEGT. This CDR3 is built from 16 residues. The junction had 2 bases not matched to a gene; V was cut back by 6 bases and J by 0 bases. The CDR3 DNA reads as TGTGCCAGCAGCCGGGACAGGGGCTCTGGGGCCAACGTCCTGACTTTC. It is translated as CASSRDRGSGANVLTF.

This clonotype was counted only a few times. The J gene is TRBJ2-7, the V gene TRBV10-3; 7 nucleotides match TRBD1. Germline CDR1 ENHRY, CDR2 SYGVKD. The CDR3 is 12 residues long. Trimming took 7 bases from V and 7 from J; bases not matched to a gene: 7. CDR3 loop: CAIKGQGEEQYF. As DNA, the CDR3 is TGTGCCATCAAAGGTCAGGGGGAAGAGCAGTACTTC.

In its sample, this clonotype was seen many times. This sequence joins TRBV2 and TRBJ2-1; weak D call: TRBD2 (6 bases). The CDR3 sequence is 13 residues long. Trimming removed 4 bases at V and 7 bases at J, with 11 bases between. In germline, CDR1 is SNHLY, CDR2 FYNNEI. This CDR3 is CASSATRENEQFF. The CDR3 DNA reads TGTGCCAGCAGTGCGACTAGAGAGAATGAGCAGTTCTTC.

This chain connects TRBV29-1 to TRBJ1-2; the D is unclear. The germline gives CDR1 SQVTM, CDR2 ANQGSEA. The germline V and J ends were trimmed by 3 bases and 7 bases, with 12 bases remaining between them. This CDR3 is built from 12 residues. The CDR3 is CSVESVRVGYTF. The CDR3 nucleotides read TGCAGCGTTGAGTCTGTTCGAGTTGGCTACACCTTC.

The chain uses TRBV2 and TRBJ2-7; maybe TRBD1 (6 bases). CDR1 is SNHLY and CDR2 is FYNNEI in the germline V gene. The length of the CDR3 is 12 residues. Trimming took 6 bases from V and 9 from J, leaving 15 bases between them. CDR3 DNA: TGTGCCAGCAGCGGGGACACCAGGCTGCAGTACTTC. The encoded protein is CASSGDTRLQYF. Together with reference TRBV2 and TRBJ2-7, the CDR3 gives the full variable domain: EPEVTQTPSHQVTQMGQEVILRCVPISNHLYFYWYRQILGQKVEFLVSFYNNEISEKSEIFDDQFSVERPDGSNFTLKIRSTKLEDSAMYFCASSGDTRLQYFGPGTRLTVT.

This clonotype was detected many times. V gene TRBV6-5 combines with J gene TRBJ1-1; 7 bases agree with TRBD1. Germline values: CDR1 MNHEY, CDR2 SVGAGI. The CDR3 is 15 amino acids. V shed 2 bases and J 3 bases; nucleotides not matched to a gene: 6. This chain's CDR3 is CASSYVAGGDTEAFF. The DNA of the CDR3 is TGTGCCAGCAGTTACGTCGCAGGGGGGGACACTGAAGCTTTCTTT.

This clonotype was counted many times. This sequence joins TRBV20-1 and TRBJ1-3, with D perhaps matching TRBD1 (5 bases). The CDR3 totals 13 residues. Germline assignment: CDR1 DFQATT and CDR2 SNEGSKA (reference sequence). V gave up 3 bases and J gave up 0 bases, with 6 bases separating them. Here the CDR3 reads CSASGGSGNTIYF. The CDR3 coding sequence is TGCAGTGCTAGTGGGGGCTCTGGAAACACCATATATTTT.

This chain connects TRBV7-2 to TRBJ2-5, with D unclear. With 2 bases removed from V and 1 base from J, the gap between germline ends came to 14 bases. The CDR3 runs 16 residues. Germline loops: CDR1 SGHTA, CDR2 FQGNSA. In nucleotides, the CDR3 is TGTGCCAGCAGCTTATCGGCGGTGGGGTTCCAAGAGACCCAGTACTTC. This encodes CASSLSAVGFQETQYF.

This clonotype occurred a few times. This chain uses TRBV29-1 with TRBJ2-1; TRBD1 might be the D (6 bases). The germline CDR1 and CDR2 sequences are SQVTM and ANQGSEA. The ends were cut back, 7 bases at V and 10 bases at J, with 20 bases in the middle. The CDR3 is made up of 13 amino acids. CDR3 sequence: CSAATGNHLEQFF. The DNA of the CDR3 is TGCAGCGCAGCCACAGGGAACCATCTCGAGCAGTTCTTC.

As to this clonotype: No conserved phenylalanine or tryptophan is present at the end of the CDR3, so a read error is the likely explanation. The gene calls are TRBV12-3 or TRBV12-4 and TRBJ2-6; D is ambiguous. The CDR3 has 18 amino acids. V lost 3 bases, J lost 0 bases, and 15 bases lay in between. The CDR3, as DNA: TGTGCCAGCAGTTTTTTTATGATGTGGGACTCTGGGGCCAACGTCCTGACTTCC. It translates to CASSFFMMWDSGANVLTS.

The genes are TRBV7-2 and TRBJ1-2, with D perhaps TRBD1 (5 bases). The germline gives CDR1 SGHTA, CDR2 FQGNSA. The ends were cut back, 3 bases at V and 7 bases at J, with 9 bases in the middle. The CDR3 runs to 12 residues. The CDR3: CASSFRESGYTF. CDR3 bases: TGTGCCAGCAGCTTCAGGGAATCTGGCTACACCTTC.

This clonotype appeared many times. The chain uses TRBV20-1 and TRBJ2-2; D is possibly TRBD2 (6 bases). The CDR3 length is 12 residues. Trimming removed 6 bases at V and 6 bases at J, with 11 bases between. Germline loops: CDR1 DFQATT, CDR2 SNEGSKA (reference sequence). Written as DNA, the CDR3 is TGCAGTGCCCTAGCGAGGCCCGGGGAGCTGTTTTTT. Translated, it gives CSALARPGELFF.

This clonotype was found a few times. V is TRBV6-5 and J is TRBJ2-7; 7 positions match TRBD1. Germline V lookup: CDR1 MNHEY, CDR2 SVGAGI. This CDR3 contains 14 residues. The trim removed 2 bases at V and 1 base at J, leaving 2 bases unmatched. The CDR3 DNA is TGTGCCAGCAGTTACAGGGGGCCGTCCTACGAGCAGTACTTC. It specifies CASSYRGPSYEQYF.

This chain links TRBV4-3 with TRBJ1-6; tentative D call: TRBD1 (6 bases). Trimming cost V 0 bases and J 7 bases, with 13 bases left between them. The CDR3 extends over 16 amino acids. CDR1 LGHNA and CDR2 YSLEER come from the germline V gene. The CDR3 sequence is CASSQDGGQPNSPLHF. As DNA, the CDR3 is TGCGCCAGCAGCCAAGATGGAGGACAGCCAAATTCACCCCTCCACTTT.

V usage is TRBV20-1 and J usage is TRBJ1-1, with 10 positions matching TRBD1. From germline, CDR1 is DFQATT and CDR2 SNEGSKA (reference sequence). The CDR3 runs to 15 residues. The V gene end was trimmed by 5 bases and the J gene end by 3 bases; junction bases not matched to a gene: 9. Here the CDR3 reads CSAGKLGQGDTEAFF. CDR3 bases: TGCAGTGCTGGAAAACTAGGACAGGGGGACACTGAAGCTTTCTTT.

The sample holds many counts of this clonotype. The CDR3 loop reads CASSYRRSTASYEQYF. In DNA, the CDR3 is TGTGCCAGCAGTTATCGCCGGTCCACCGCCTCCTACGAGCAGTACTTC. This chain connects TRBV28 to TRBJ2-7; D uncertain. The CDR3 extends over 16 amino acids. The V gene lost 4 bases and the J gene lost 0 bases, with 16 bases spanning the gap. Per germline, CDR1 MDHEN and CDR2 SYDVKM.

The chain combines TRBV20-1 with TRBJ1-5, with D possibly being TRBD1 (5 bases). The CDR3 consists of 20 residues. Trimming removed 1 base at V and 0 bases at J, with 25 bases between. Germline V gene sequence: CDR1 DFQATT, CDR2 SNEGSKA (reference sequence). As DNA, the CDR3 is TGCAGTGCTAGAGGCCCCCTCCCGGGGGGGGGACGTTATAGCAATCAGCCCCAGCATTTT. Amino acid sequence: CSARGPLPGGGRYSNQPQHF.